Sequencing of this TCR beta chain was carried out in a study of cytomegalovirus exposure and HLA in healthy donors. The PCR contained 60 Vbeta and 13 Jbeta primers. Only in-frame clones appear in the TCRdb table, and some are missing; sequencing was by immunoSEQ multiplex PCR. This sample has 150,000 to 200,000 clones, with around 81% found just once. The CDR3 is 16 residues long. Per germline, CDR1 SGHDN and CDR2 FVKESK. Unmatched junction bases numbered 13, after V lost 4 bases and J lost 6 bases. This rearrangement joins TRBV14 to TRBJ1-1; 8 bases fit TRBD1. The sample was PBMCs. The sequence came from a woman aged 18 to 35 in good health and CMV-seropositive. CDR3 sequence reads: CASSPLKRRGLPEAFF. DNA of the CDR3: TGTGCCAGCAGCCCCCTTAAGCGCAGGGGGCTCCCTGAAGCTTTCTTT.